A selection of T cell receptor beta chains follows, all from one sample in a study of tumor and adjacent non-tumor tissue in lung cancer. TCRdb reprocessed the multiplex PCR reads via MiXCR and lists one record per CDR3 protein. The sample consists of roughly 200,000 distinct CDR3 sequences, less than 80% of them appearing once. Input material: lung tumor tissue. The source of these receptors is a man aged 55 to 70 with non-small cell lung cancer. CDR3s include the opening cysteine and the closing phenylalanine or tryptophan. D genes are given only for firm matches. The size of a clone is reported for some rows only, either as once, few or many, or as a class for expanded clones.

size	V	D	J	CDR3	DNA
.	TRBV5-1	.	TRBJ2-3	CASKASSTDTQYF	TGCGCCAGCAAGGCTAGTTCCACAGATACGCAGTATTTT
.	TRBV5-1	.	TRBJ2-7	CASSLDNGGEQYF	TGCGCCAGCAGCTTGGATAACGGAGGGGAGCAGTACTTC
.	TRBV5-6	.	TRBJ1-4	CASRTRGTNEKLLF	TGTGCCAGCAGAACCCGGGGGACTAATGAAAAACTGCTTTTT
.	TRBV4-3	.	TRBJ2-7	CASSQDPFNSQEYF	TGCGCCAGCAGCCAAGACCCCTTCAACTCCCAGGAATACTTC
.	TRBV20-1	.	TRBJ1-1	CSAGRGDWVTEAFF	TGCAGTGCTGGAAGGGGGGACTGGGTGACTGAGGCTTTCTTT
.	TRBV11-3	.	TRBJ2-5	CASSSMGRGETQYF	TGTGCCAGCAGCTCAATGGGACGGGGAGAGACCCAGTACTTC
many	TRBV6-1	TRBD2	TRBJ2-7	CASIASGTSGSYEQYF	TGTGCCAGCATTGCGAGCGGGACTAGCGGTTCCTACGAGCAGTACTTC
.	TRBV20-1	.	TRBJ1-1	CSARDLKRGEAFF	TGCAGTGCTAGAGATCTCAAAAGGGGAGAGGCTTTCTTT
.	TRBV10-3	TRBD2	TRBJ2-1	CAILREGNEQFF	TGTGCCATCCTAAGGGAGGGTAATGAGCAGTTCTTC
once	TRBV20-1	TRBD2	TRBJ2-1	CSARDGGELRSEQFF	TGCAGTGCTAGGGATGGGGGGGAGTTGCGCAGTGAGCAGTTCTTC